The clone carrying this TCR beta chain was seen ten or more times. Its antigen is as yet unknown. CDR3 length: 17 amino acids. The V and J ends lost 1 base and 9 bases, in that order; junction bases with no gene match: 8. In germline, CDR1 is SGHVS, CDR2 FQNEAQ. The data belong to a study of T cell repertoires in cytomegalovirus infection. Study-level background: Newly reported HLA-C-restricted and thoroughly characterized HLA-B-restricted CMV epitopes were employed.

One entry per CDR3 protein, called by TCRdb with MiXCR from the reads. The sample holds approximately 300,000 distinct CDR3 sequences, 20% to 25% seen once. This material consisted of cultured PBMCs, taken from culture after CMV antigen stimulation. The sequence was collected from a human donor in good health (CMV status not recorded). Some clones in this sample may be carry-over from other donors' samples. The V and J genes are TRBV7-8 and TRBJ2-1, with 14 bases lining up with TRBD2. CDR3 DNA: TGTGCCAGCAGCTTAGAGACTAGCGGGAGGGCAGATGGTGAGCAGTTCTTC. This gives the protein CASSLETSGRADGEQFF.